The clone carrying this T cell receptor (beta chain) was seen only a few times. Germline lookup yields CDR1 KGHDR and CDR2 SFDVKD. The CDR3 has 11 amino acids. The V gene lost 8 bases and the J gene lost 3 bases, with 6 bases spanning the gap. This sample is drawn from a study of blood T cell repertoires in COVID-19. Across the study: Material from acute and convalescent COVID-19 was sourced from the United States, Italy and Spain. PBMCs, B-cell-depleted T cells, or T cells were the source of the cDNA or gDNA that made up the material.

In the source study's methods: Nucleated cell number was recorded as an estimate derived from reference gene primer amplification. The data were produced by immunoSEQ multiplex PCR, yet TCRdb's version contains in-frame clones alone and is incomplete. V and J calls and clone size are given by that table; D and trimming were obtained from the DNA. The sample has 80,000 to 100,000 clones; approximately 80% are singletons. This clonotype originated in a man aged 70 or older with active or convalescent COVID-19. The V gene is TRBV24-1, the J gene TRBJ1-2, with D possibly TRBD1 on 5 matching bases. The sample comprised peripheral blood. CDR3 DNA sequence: TGTGCCACCACAGGGTACTATGGCTACACCTTC. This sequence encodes CATTGYYGYTF.